The 5 T cell receptor beta chains below all came from one sample that was sequenced in a study of T-cell memory formation after mild COVID-19. TCRdb called the 5' RACE reads again in MiXCR, with one record for every CDR3 protein. Of some 320,000 distinct CDR3 sequences listed, over 11% are singletons. Material: PBMCs or a T cell subset sorted from them (not recorded which). The receptor source for this set is a young man who had mild COVID-19 (a few samples of this study predate the infection). Cell type and time point are not known.

Points on this clonotype: The DNA is left out, because the CDR3 cannot be placed on it with certainty; the CDR3 is given as TCRdb lists it. This chain links TRBV27 with TRBJ2-3. With termini counted, the CDR3 has 13 amino acids. Germline lookup yields CDR1 MNHEY and CDR2 SMNVEV (reference sequence). The chain's CDR3 is CASSSSTYDTQYF.

The rearrangement links TRBV7-2 to TRBJ2-7, with 8 bases aligning to TRBD2. This CDR3 has 15 residues. With V trimmed by 4 bases and J by 6 bases, 11 bases remained unmatched. Germline CDR1 SGHTA, CDR2 FQGNSA. The CDR3 here is CASSSSGRLGLEQYF. CDR3 sequence (DNA): TGTGCCAGCAGCTCCAGCGGGAGATTGGGTCTCGAGCAGTACTTC.

V is TRBV7-2 and J is TRBJ2-6; no firm D call. The CDR3 is 16 residues long. Trimming stripped 5 bases from V and 1 base from J, with 12 bases between. In germline, CDR1 is SGHTA, CDR2 FQGNSA. CDR3 bases: TGTGCCAGCAGCAGATATATGGGGTCTGGGGCCAACGTCCTGACTTTC. Protein sequence: CASSRYMGSGANVLTF.

There are a few counts of this clonotype. This rearrangement joins TRBV30 to TRBJ2-7; 8 bases are a match to TRBD1. The V gene's germline CDR1 is GTSNPN and CDR2 SVGIG (reference sequence). This CDR3 has 13 amino acids. Trimming removed 0 bases from V and 5 bases from J; junction bases left unmatched: 3. DNA of the CDR3: TGTGCCTGGAGTGTGGACAGGGCCCACGAGCAGTACTTC. As protein: CAWSVDRAHEQYF.

This clonotype was counted a few times. The chain combines TRBV7-3 with TRBJ2-3; D perhaps matches TRBD2 (6 bases). V was trimmed by 7 bases and J by 6 bases, leaving 17 bases between them. Germline loops: CDR1 SGHTA, CDR2 FQGTGA. This CDR3 has 14 amino acids. The DNA of the CDR3 is TGTGCCAGCACCTCGGGCGGGAACTATGATACGCAGTATTTT. Translating gives CASTSGGNYDTQYF.